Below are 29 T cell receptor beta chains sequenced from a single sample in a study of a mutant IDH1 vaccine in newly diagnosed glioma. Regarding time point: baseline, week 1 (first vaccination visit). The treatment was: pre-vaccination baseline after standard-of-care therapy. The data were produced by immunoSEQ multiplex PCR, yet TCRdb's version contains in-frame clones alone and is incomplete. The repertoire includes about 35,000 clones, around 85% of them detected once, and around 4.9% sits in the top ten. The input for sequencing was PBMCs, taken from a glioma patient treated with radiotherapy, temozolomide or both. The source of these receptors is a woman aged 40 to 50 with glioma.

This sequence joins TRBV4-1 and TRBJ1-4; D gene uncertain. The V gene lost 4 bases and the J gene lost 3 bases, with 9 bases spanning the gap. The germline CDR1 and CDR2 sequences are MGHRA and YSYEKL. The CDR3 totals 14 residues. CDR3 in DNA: TGCGCCAGCAGCCCGGTGGTGGCTAATGAAAAACTGTTTTTT. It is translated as CASSPVVANEKLFF.

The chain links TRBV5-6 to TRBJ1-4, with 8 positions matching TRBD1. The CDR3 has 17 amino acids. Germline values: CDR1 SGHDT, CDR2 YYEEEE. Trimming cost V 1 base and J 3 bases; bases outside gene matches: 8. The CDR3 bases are TGTGCCAGCAGCTTGACGTCAGGGGGCGCGGCTAATGAAAAACTGTTTTTT. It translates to CASSLTSGGAANEKLFF.

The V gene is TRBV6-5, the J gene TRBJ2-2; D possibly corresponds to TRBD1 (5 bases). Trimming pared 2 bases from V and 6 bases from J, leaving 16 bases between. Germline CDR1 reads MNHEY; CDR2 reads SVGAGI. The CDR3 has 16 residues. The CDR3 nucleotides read TGTGCCAGCAGTTACCCCGGCAGGGTCAGTCCCGGGGAGCTGTTTTTT. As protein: CASSYPGRVSPGELFF.

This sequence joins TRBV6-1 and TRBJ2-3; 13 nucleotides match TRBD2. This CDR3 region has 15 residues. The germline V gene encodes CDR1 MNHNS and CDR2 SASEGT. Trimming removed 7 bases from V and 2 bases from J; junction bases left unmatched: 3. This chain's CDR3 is CASTGLAGNTDTQYF. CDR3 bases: TGTGCCAGCACGGGACTAGCGGGGAACACAGATACGCAGTATTTT.

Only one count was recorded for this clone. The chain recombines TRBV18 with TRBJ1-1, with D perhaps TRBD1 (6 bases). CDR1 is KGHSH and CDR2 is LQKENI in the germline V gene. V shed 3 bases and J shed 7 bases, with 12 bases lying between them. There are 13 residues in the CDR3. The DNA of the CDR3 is TGTGCCAGCTCACCCGCCTTGGACAGTGAAGCTTTCTTT. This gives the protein CASSPALDSEAFF.

Written as DNA, the CDR3 is TGTGCCACCAGCAGAGCTATCGGGGGCTCACCCCTCCACTTT. It translates to CATSRAIGGSPLHF. The V call is TRBV15, the J call TRBJ1-6; TRBD1 is a possible D gene (6 bases). The V end was cut by 1 base, the J end by 10 bases, with 11 bases between. The CDR3 extends over 14 amino acids. In germline, CDR1 is LNHNV, CDR2 YYDKDF (reference sequence). The full variable domain, rest sourced from reference TRBV15 and TRBJ1-6, is DAMVIQNPRYQVTQFGKPVTLSCSQTLNHNVMYWYQQKSSQAPKLLFHYYDKDFNNEADTPDNFQSRRPNTSFCFLDIRSPGLGDTAMYLCATSRAIGGSPLHFGNGTRLTVT.

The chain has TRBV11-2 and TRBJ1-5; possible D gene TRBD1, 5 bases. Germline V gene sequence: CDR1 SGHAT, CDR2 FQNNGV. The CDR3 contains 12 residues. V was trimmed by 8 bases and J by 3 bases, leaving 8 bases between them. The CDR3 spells CASQGPNQPQHF. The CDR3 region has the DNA TGTGCCAGCCAGGGCCCCAATCAGCCCCAGCATTTT.

The CDR3 loop is CASSPENRGWNVINEQFF. The CDR3, as DNA: TGTGCCAGCAGCCCGGAGAACAGGGGATGGAATGTGATCAATGAGCAGTTCTTC. The genes are TRBV7-9 and TRBJ2-1, with 7 bases matching TRBD1. The germline V gene encodes CDR1 SEHNR and CDR2 FQNEAQ (reference sequence). V lost 5 bases, J lost 6 bases, and 19 bases stayed unmatched. The CDR3 has 18 amino acids.

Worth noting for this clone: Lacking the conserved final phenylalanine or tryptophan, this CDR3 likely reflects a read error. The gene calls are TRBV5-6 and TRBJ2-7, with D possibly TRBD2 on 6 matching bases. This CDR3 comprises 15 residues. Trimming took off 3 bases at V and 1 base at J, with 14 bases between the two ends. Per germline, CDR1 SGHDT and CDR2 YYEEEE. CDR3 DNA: TGTGCCAGCAGCTACGTGAGTAGCGGATCCTACGAGCAGTACCTC. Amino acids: CASSYVSSGSYEQYL.

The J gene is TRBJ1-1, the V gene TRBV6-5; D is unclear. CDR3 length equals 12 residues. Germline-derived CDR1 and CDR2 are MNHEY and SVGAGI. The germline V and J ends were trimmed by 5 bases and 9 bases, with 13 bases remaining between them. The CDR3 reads CASSLEGGQAFF. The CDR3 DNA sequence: TGTGCCAGCAGTCTGGAGGGAGGGCAAGCTTTCTTT.

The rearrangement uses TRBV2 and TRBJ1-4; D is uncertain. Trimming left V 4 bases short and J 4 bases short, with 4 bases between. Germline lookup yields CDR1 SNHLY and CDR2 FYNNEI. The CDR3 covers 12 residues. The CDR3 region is CASSAINEKLFF. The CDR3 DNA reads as TGTGCCAGCAGTGCTATTAATGAAAAACTGTTTTTT.

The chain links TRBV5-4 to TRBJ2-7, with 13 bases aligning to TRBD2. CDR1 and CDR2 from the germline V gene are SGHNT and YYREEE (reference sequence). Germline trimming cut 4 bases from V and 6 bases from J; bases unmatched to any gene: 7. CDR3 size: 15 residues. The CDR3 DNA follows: TGTGCCAGCAGCATACTAGCGGGAGGGCCGAGCGAGCAGTACTTC. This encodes CASSILAGGPSEQYF.

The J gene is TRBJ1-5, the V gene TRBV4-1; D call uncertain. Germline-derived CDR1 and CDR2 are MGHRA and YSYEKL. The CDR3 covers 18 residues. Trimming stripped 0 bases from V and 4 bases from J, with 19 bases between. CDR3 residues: CASSQEGLGPSENQPQHF. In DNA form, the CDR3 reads TGCGCCAGCAGCCAAGAAGGGCTGGGCCCGTCCGAGAATCAGCCCCAGCATTTT.

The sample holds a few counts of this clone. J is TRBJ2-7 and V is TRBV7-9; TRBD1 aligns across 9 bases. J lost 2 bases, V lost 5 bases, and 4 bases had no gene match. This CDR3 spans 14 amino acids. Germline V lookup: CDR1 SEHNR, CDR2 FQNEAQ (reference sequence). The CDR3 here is CASSPRDRAYEQYF. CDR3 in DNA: TGTGCCAGCAGCCCCCGGGACAGGGCCTACGAGCAGTACTTC. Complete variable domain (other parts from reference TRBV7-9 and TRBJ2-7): DTGVSQNPRHKITKRGQNVTFRCDPISEHNRLYWYRQTLGQGPEFLTYFQNEAQLEKSRLLSDRFSAERPKGSFSTLEIQRTEQGDSAMYLCASSPRDRAYEQYFGPGTRLTVT.

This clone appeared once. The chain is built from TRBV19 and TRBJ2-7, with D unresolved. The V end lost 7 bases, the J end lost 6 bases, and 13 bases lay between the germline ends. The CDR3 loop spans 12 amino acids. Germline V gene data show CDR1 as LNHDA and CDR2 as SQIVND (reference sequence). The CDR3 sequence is CASKNPAGEQYF. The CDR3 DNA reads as TGTGCCAGTAAGAACCCCGCCGGCGAGCAGTACTTC.

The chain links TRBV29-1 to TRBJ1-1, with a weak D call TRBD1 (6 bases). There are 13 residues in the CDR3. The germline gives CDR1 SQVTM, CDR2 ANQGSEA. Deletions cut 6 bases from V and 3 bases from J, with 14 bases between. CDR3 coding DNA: TGCAGCGTACACAGGGCGGGGTACACTGAAGCTTTCTTT. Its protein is CSVHRAGYTEAFF.

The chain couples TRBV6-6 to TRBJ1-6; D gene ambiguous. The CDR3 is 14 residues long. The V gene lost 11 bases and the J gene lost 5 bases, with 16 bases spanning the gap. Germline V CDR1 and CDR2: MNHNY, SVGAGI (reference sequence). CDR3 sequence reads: CAGSRTADNSPLHF. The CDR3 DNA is TGTGCCGGAAGCCGAACAGCAGATAATTCACCCCTCCACTTT.

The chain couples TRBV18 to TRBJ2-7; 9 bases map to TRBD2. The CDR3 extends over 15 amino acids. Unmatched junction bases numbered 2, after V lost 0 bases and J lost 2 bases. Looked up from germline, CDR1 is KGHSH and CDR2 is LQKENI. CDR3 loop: CASSPPRGGPYEQYF. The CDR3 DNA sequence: TGTGCCAGCTCACCACCGCGGGGGGGACCCTACGAGCAGTACTTC.

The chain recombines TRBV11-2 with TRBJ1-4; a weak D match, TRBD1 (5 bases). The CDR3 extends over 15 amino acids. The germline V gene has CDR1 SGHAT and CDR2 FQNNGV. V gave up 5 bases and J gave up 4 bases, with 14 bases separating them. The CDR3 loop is CASSPGGRNNEKLFF. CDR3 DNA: TGTGCCAGCAGCCCGGGGGGGAGGAATAATGAAAAACTGTTTTTT. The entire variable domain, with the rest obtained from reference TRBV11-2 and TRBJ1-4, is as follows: EAGVAQSPRYKIIEKRQSVAFWCNPISGHATLYWYQQILGQGPKLLIQFQNNGVVDDSQLPKDRFSAERLKGVDSTLKIQPAKLEDSAVYLCASSPGGRNNEKLFFGSGTQLSVL.

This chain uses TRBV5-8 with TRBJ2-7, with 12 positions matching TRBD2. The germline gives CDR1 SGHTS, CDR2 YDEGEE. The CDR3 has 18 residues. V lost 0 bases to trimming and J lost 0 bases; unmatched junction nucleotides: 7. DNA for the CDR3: TGTGCCAGCAGCTTGGGACTACTAGCGGGGGGCCGCTCCTACGAGCAGTACTTC. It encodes CASSLGLLAGGRSYEQYF.

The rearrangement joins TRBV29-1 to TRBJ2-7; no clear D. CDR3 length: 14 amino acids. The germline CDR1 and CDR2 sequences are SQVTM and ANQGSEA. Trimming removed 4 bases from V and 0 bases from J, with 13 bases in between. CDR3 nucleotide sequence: TGCAGCGTTGCCCTCCCCCGCCCCTCCTACGAGCAGTACTTC. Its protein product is CSVALPRPSYEQYF.

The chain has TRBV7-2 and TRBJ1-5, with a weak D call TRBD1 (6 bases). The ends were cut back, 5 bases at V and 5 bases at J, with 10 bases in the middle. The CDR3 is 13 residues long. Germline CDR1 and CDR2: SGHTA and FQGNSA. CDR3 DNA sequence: TGTGCCAGCAGCGGACAGCCCGATCAGCCCCAGCATTTT. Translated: CASSGQPDQPQHF.

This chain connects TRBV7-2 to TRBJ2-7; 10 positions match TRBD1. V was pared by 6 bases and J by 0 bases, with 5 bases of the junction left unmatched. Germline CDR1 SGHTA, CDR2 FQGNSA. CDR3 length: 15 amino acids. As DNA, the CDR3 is TGTGCCAGCAGGTACCGGGACAGGGGCTCCTACGAGCAGTACTTC. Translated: CASRYRDRGSYEQYF.

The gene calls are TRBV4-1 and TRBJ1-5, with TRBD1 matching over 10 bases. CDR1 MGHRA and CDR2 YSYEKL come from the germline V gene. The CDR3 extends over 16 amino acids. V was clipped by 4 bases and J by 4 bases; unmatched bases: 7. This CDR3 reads CASSLYGTGDNQPQHF. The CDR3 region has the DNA TGCGCCAGCAGCCTTTACGGGACAGGGGATAATCAGCCCCAGCATTTT.

This CDR3 reads CASSPLGQGTYEQYF. As DNA, the CDR3 is TGCGCCAGCAGCCCCCTCGGACAGGGGACTTACGAGCAGTACTTC. The rearrangement joins TRBV4-1 to TRBJ2-7; 9 nucleotides match TRBD1. The germline gives CDR1 MGHRA, CDR2 YSYEKL. This CDR3 is built from 15 residues. The V and J ends lost 4 bases and 4 bases, in that order; junction bases with no gene match: 8.

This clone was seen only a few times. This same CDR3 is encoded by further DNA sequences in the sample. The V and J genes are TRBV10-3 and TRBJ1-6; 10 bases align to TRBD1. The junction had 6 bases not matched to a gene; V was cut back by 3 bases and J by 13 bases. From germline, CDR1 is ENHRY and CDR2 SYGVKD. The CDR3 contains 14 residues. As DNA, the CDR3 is TGTGCCATCAGTGACCGACAGGGGGCAAAGCCCCTCCACTTT. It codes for CAISDRQGAKPLHF.

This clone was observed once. The CDR3 region has the DNA TGTGCCAGCAGCCCCATGGGTAGCGGGAGTAGGGTGGGGTTCTTC. It is translated as CASSPMGSGSRVGFF. The chain carries TRBV7-9 and TRBJ2-1; TRBD2 aligns across 9 bases. V trimming: 5 bases; J trimming: 15 bases; junction bases outside the gene matches: 17. Per the germline V gene, CDR1 is SEHNR and CDR2 is FQNEAQ (reference sequence). CDR3 length: 15 amino acids.

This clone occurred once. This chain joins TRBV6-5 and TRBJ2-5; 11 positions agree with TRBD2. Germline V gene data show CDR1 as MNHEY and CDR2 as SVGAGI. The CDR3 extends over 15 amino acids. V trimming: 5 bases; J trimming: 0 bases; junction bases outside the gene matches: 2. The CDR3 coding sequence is TGTGCCAGCAGTCCTAGCGGGAGGTACCAAGAGACCCAGTACTTC. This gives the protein CASSPSGRYQETQYF.

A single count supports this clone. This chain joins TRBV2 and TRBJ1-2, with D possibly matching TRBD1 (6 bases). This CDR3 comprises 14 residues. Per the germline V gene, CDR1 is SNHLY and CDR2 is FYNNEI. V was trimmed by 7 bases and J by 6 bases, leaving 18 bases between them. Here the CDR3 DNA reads TGTGCCAGCATTACCGGACAGAGGCGGCATGGCTACACCTTC. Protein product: CASITGQRRHGYTF.